The following is a TCR beta chain sequence with its context. Its antigen is currently unknown. This entry comes from a study of T cell responses to AZD1222 COVID-19 vaccine. Study-level results: Of spike-specific TCRs, nearly half reportedly target regions left unmutated in variants. Donors were chiefly white British, with a greater number of females, and clonal diversity was perhaps underestimated. It was only after the peak T cell response that any repertoires were sampled.

Looked up from germline, CDR1 is MDHEN and CDR2 is SYDVKM. The V segment lost 1 base and the J segment 6 bases; nucleotides outside the gene matches: 11. This CDR3 region has 17 residues. Generated by immunoSEQ multiplex PCR, the TCRdb table keeps only in-frame clones and is missing some. This table holds more than 140,000 clones, around 90% found once. This chain connects TRBV28 to TRBJ1-5, with 8 bases lining up with TRBD1. The origin of this receptor is an adult in good health. This material consisted of peripheral blood, taken on day 0 of AZD1222 vaccination. This chain's CDR3 is CASSLYRTGRKGQPQHF. DNA for the CDR3: TGTGCCAGCAGTTTATATCGGACAGGGAGAAAAGGTCAGCCCCAGCATTTT.